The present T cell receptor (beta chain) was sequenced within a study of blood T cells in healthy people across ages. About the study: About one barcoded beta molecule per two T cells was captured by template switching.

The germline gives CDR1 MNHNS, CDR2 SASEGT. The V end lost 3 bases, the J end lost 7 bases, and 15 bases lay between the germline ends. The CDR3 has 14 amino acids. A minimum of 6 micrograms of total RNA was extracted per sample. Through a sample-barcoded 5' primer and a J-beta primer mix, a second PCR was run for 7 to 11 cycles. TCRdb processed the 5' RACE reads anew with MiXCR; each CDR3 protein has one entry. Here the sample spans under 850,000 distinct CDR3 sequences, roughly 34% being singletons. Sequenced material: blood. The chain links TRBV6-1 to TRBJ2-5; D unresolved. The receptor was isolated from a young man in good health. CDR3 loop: CASSDRGRLRTQYF. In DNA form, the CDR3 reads TGTGCCAGCAGTGACCGCGGCCGTCTTCGGACCCAGTACTTC.